Listed below are T cell receptor beta chains from one sample, sequenced in a study of beta chain features in type 1 diabetes. Measured with immunoSEQ multiplex PCR; TCRdb has only the in-frame clones, and not every one. Seen here are fewer than 200,000 clones, about 13% observed once, and the top ten hold 0.62%. Sequencing input: central memory CD4+ T cells from blood. The source of these receptors is a young woman in good health. Each CDR3 is given with its conserved first and last residue. D genes are given only for firm matches. The size field is filled for only some rows; it gives once, few, many or a size class.

v_call	d_call	clone_size	j_call	cdr3_aa	cdr3_nt
TRBV5-4	.	few	TRBJ2-3	CASSFQAGNTDTQYF	TGTGCCAGCAGCTTTCAGGCGGGAAACACAGATACGCAGTATTTT
TRBV6-5	.	few	TRBJ2-7	CASRQYYEQYF	TGTGCCAGCCGACAGTATTACGAGCAGTACTTC
TRBV7-9	TRBD2	.	TRBJ2-1	CASSLDGRASYNEQFF	TGTGCCAGCAGCTTAGACGGGAGGGCCTCCTACAATGAGCAGTTCTTC
TRBV19	.	few	TRBJ1-1	CASSIQGMWTEAFF	TGTGCCAGTAGTATACAGGGAATGTGGACTGAAGCTTTCTTT
TRBV28	.	.	TRBJ2-7	CASSYREYEQYF	TGTGCCAGCAGCTACAGGGAGTACGAGCAGTACTTC
TRBV2	.	few	TRBJ2-1	CASSEVSRFYNEQFF	TGTGCCAGCAGTGAGGTTAGCCGGTTCTACAATGAGCAGTTCTTC
TRBV5-1	.	.	TRBJ2-5	CASSLETLAKETQYF	TGCGCCAGCAGCTTGGAAACCCTAGCTAAAGAGACCCAGTACTTC
TRBV14	.	few	TRBJ2-2	CASSQVQARTGELFF	TGTGCCAGCAGCCAAGTCCAGGCCCGCACCGGGGAGCTGTTTTTT
TRBV20-1	.	.	TRBJ2-1	CSATGYNEQFF	TGCAGTGCAACGGGATACAATGAGCAGTTCTTC
TRBV30	TRBD1	few	TRBJ1-1	CAWSVQGAPEAFF	TGTGCCTGGAGTGTACAGGGGGCCCCTGAAGCTTTCTTT
TRBV28	.	.	TRBJ1-3	CASSTGGGFAGNTIYF	TGTGCCAGCAGTACCGGGGGAGGGTTTGCTGGAAACACCATATATTTT
TRBV27	.	few	TRBJ2-3	CASSLRDTKDTQYF	TGTGCCAGCAGTTTAAGGGACACAAAAGATACGCAGTATTTT
TRBV11-3	TRBD2	few	TRBJ2-1	CASSLVAGGYGNEQFF	TGTGCCAGCAGCTTAGTAGCGGGAGGTTACGGCAATGAGCAGTTCTTC
TRBV23-1	.	.	TRBJ2-7	CASSRRLRGHEQYF	TGCGCCAGCAGTCGGAGACTCCGAGGGCACGAGCAGTACTTC
TRBV6-5	.	.	TRBJ2-7	CASSDTSYEQYF	TGTGCCAGCAGTGATACTAGCTACGAGCAGTACTTC
TRBV29-1	.	few	TRBJ1-2	CSVEGQAGVDGYTF	TGCAGCGTTGAAGGGCAGGCGGGGGTCGATGGCTACACCTTC
TRBV7-8	TRBD1	.	TRBJ1-5	CASSLGTGATLRPQHF	TGTGCCAGCAGCTTGGGTACAGGGGCCACCCTTCGGCCCCAGCATTTT
TRBV30	.	.	TRBJ2-1	CAWSDLGHSYNEQFF	TGTGCCTGGAGTGATCTGGGCCACTCCTACAATGAGCAGTTCTTC
TRBV11-2	.	.	TRBJ1-4	CASSLHQGHEKLFF	TGTGCCAGCAGCTTACATCAGGGCCACGAAAAACTGTTTTTT
TRBV30	.	few	TRBJ1-4	CAWSVQGANEKLFF	TGTGCCTGGAGTGTACAGGGAGCTAATGAAAAACTGTTTTTT
TRBV6-6	.	few	TRBJ2-7	CASSLGTRRGEQYF	TGTGCCAGCAGCCTCGGGACCCGGCGGGGCGAGCAGTACTTC
TRBV29-1	TRBD2	few	TRBJ2-6	CSVDKREISGANVLTF	TGCAGCGTTGATAAGCGGGAGATCTCTGGGGCCAACGTCCTGACTTTC
TRBV9	TRBD2	.	TRBJ2-1	CASSVGEGPYNEQFF	TGTGCCAGCAGCGTAGGGGAGGGCCCCTACAATGAGCAGTTCTTC
TRBV19	.	.	TRBJ2-7	CASSMTGSYEQYF	TGTGCCAGTAGCATGACAGGTTCCTACGAGCAGTACTTC
TRBV29-1	.	few	TRBJ1-4	CSVEGAGSSLGEKLFF	TGCAGCGTTGAAGGGGCGGGATCAAGTCTAGGAGAAAAACTGTTTTTT
TRBV28	TRBD1	few	TRBJ2-7	CASSLGQGRHEQYF	TGTGCCAGCAGTTTGGGACAGGGACGGCACGAGCAGTACTTC
TRBV18	.	few	TRBJ2-5	CASSPRTANQETQYF	TGTGCCAGCTCACCAAGGACAGCAAACCAAGAGACCCAGTACTTC
TRBV13	TRBD2	few	TRBJ2-3	CASSPRLAGNTDTQYF	TGTGCCAGCAGCCCTCGACTAGCGGGAAACACAGATACGCAGTATTTT
TRBV7-2	.	.	TRBJ2-3	CASSLVGGPDTQYF	TGTGCCAGCAGCTTAGTTGGAGGGCCAGATACGCAGTATTTT
TRBV29-1	TRBD1	few	TRBJ2-2	CSALMTGVTGELFF	TGCAGCGCTCTGATGACAGGGGTCACCGGGGAGCTGTTTTTT
TRBV11-1	.	few	TRBJ2-2	CASSSQRAGELFF	TGTGCCAGCAGCTCTCAGCGGGCCGGGGAGCTGTTTTTT
TRBV28	.	.	TRBJ1-2	CASTTTGTSYTF	TGTGCCAGCACCACAACAGGGACCAGCTACACCTTC
TRBV25-1	.	.	TRBJ2-3	CASSDQRRWGTDTQYF	TGTGCCAGCAGTGATCAGAGGCGGTGGGGCACAGATACGCAGTATTTT
TRBV18	.	.	TRBJ2-1	CASSPLRTHEQFF	TGTGCCAGCTCACCACTGCGTACCCATGAGCAGTTCTTC
TRBV30	TRBD1	.	TRBJ2-3	CAWRETGIDTQYF	TGTGCCTGGAGAGAGACAGGGATAGATACGCAGTATTTT
TRBV7-2	TRBD2	few	TRBJ2-5	CASSFRPGGPGETQYF	TGTGCCAGCAGCTTCCGCCCGGGAGGGCCGGGGGAGACCCAGTACTTC
TRBV28	.	.	TRBJ1-5	CASRTGNQPQHF	TGTGCCAGCAGGACAGGTAATCAGCCCCAGCATTTT
TRBV10-3	.	.	TRBJ2-5	CAISYLPRETQYF	TGTGCCATCAGTTATCTCCCCAGGGAGACCCAGTACTTC
TRBV5-1	TRBD1	.	TRBJ1-1	CASSRQGDMNTEAFF	TGCGCCAGTTCCAGACAGGGTGACATGAACACTGAAGCTTTCTTT
TRBV27	.	few	TRBJ1-1	CASSFSGRIAVAFF	TGTGCCAGCAGCTTCTCAGGGAGGATTGCGGTAGCTTTCTTT
TRBV10-3	TRBD1	.	TRBJ1-1	CAISIDRGATEAFF	TGTGCCATCAGCATAGACAGGGGTGCCACTGAAGCTTTCTTT
TRBV11-2	.	few	TRBJ2-7	CASSLIQGRQAQYF	TGTGCCAGCAGCTTAATTCAGGGGCGGCAAGCGCAGTACTTC
TRBV18	.	.	TRBJ1-1	CASSPQGWGTEAFF	TGTGCCAGCTCACCACAGGGGTGGGGCACTGAAGCTTTCTTT
TRBV30	TRBD2	few	TRBJ2-3	CAWTSGISTDTQYF	TGTGCCTGGACTAGCGGGATTAGCACAGATACGCAGTATTTT
TRBV29-1	.	few	TRBJ1-1	CSVEGVQGMMNTEAFF	TGCAGCGTTGAAGGGGTGCAGGGGATGATGAACACTGAAGCTTTCTTT
TRBV7-2	TRBD1	few	TRBJ2-2	CASSYTGAGELFF	TGTGCCAGCAGTTATACAGGGGCCGGGGAGCTGTTTTTT
TRBV6-1	.	.	TRBJ2-1	CASSAQVDEQFF	TGTGCCAGCAGTGCCCAGGTGGATGAGCAGTTCTTC
TRBV5-4	TRBD2	few	TRBJ2-3	CASSSTSGSTDTQYF	TGTGCCAGCAGCTCTACTAGCGGTAGCACAGATACGCAGTATTTT
TRBV5-6	.	.	TRBJ2-5	CASSRGINQETQYF	TGTGCCAGCAGCCGAGGGATAAACCAAGAGACCCAGTACTTC
TRBV6-5	.	.	TRBJ2-1	CASSQPRGRGNEQFF	TGTGCCAGCAGCCAACCGCGGGGGCGAGGCAATGAGCAGTTCTTC
TRBV14	TRBD1	few	TRBJ1-2	CASSRPGTGTYGYTF	TGTGCCAGCAGCCGACCCGGGACAGGGACCTATGGCTACACCTTC
TRBV2	TRBD1	.	TRBJ1-5	CASNGQGNQPQHF	TGTGCCAGCAATGGACAGGGCAATCAGCCCCAGCATTTT
TRBV5-6	.	.	TRBJ1-2	CASSLGTEHLYGYTF	TGTGCCAGCAGCTTGGGGACAGAACATCTCTATGGCTACACCTTC
TRBV6-5	TRBD1	.	TRBJ2-1	CASSETGAYNEQFF	TGTGCCAGCAGTGAGACAGGGGCCTACAATGAGCAGTTCTTC